This is a list of T cell receptor beta chains from one sample in a study of shared clonotypes between healthy human individuals. Data came from immunoSEQ multiplex PCR; TCRdb stores just in-frame clones and leaves some out. The data show millions of clones, about 93% seen once. The material sequenced was naive CD8+ T cells from PBMCs. These receptors were obtained from a man aged 18 to 30 in good health. Some clones in this sample may be carry-over from other donors' samples. Both conserved end residues are part of each CDR3. Fields, in order: clone size, V gene, J gene, D gene, CDR3 DNA, CDR3 protein. A D gene is named only where the DNA matches it firmly. Clone size is stated in some rows and not others, as once, few, many or a class when expanded.

size: NA; V: TRBV7-8; J: TRBJ2-1; D: NA; DNA: TGTGCCAGCAGCTTAGTCCACAATGAGCAGTTCTTC; CDR3: CASSLVHNEQFF
size: NA; V: TRBV27; J: TRBJ1-1; D: NA; DNA: TGTGCCAGCAGCCGGACGGGGGCAAACACTGAAGCTTTCTTT; CDR3: CASSRTGANTEAFF
size: once; V: TRBV29-1; J: TRBJ1-1; D: NA; DNA: TGCAGCGTTGAGACAGCCGACAACACTGAAGCTTTCTTT; CDR3: CSVETADNTEAFF
size: NA; V: TRBV2; J: TRBJ2-1; D: NA; DNA: TGTGCCAGCAGTGACCATCGGACGGCGGGGAATGAGCAGTTCTTC; CDR3: CASSDHRTAGNEQFF
size: NA; V: TRBV16; J: TRBJ2-7; D: NA; DNA: TGTGCCAGCAGCCAAGGGCCAGGGGCCTCTTACGAGCAGTACTTC; CDR3: CASSQGPGASYEQYF
size: NA; V: TRBV23-1; J: TRBJ2-2; D: NA; DNA: TGCGCCAGCAGTCAACGGGACCTCCCCGGGGACCCCTCCGGGGAGCTGTTTTTT; CDR3: CASSQRDLPGDPSGELFF
size: NA; V: TRBV28; J: TRBJ2-7; D: NA; DNA: TGTGCCAGCAGTTTATTGGCGGGAATCCACGAGCAGTACTTC; CDR3: CASSLLAGIHEQYF
size: NA; V: TRBV5-1; J: TRBJ1-3; D: NA; DNA: TGCGCCAGCAGCGACGTTGGACGGAACGAAGGAAACACCATATATTTT; CDR3: CASSDVGRNEGNTIYF
size: NA; V: TRBV27; J: TRBJ2-2; D: NA; DNA: TGTGCCAGCAGTTTAATTTATTCACGGGGCCCCGGGGAGCTGTTTTTT; CDR3: CASSLIYSRGPGELFF
size: NA; V: TRBV4-3; J: TRBJ2-1; D: NA; DNA: TGCGCCAGCAGCCAAGATCGCCTAGCTTTCAATGAGCAGTTCTTC; CDR3: CASSQDRLAFNEQFF
size: NA; V: TRBV7-9; J: TRBJ2-5; D: TRBD2; DNA: TGTGCCAGCGGACTAGCGGGAGTTATAGAGACCCAGTACTTC; CDR3: CASGLAGVIETQYF
size: NA; V: TRBV5-6; J: TRBJ1-1; D: NA; DNA: TGTGCCAGCAGCGCGATGGGCACTGAAGCTTTCTTT; CDR3: CASSAMGTEAFF
size: NA; V: TRBV19; J: TRBJ2-1; D: NA; DNA: TGTGCCAGTAGTATTGAGTGGGCCGGCTCGGCTCACAATGAGCAGTTCTTC; CDR3: CASSIEWAGSAHNEQFF
size: NA; V: TRBV12-5; J: TRBJ1-2; D: NA; DNA: TGTGCTAGTGGTTTGGCCGCCGGGTCCATTTATGGCTACACCTTC; CDR3: CASGLAAGSIYGYTF
size: NA; V: TRBV13; J: TRBJ2-2; D: TRBD2; DNA: TGTGCCAGCTATTTTAGCGGGAGTCGGTCCGGGGAGCTGTTTTTT; CDR3: CASYFSGSRSGELFF
size: NA; V: TRBV4-1; J: TRBJ2-7; D: NA; DNA: TGCGCCAGCAGCCAAGAGCGGGGTTACGAGCAGTACTTC; CDR3: CASSQERGYEQYF
size: NA; V: TRBV11-2; J: TRBJ1-1; D: NA; DNA: TGTGCCAGCAGCTTAGTAATAGGCCCCACTGAAGCTTTCTTT; CDR3: CASSLVIGPTEAFF
size: NA; V: TRBV19; J: TRBJ1-4; D: NA; DNA: TGTGCCAGTAGTATACGGGGCGGGGTGGTTGAAAAACTGTTTTTT; CDR3: CASSIRGGVVEKLFF
size: NA; V: TRBV19; J: TRBJ1-2; D: NA; DNA: TGTGCCAGTAGTATTCGCAAATGGGGAGGCGATGGCTACACCTTC; CDR3: CASSIRKWGGDGYTF
size: NA; V: TRBV30; J: TRBJ2-2; D: TRBD1; DNA: TGTGCCTGGAGCCCCGGGACAGGTGATACCGGGGAGCTGTTTTTT; CDR3: CAWSPGTGDTGELFF
size: NA; V: TRBV19; J: TRBJ2-7; D: NA; DNA: TGTGCCAGTAGTATGGGAGGCACAAATCCCTACGAGCAGTACTTC; CDR3: CASSMGGTNPYEQYF
size: NA; V: TRBV5-1; J: TRBJ2-5; D: TRBD2; DNA: TGCGCCAGCAGCTCTGGGACTAGCGGAGGGGAGACCCAGTACTTC; CDR3: CASSSGTSGGETQYF
size: NA; V: TRBV28; J: TRBJ1-2; D: TRBD1; DNA: TGTGCCAGCAGCCCAGACCGGGACAGGCTTAACTATGGCTACACCTTC; CDR3: CASSPDRDRLNYGYTF
size: NA; V: TRBV19; J: TRBJ1-5; D: NA; DNA: TGTGCCAGTACAGTTCGGGATAGCAATCAGCCCCAGCATTTT; CDR3: CASTVRDSNQPQHF
size: NA; V: TRBV27; J: TRBJ2-1; D: NA; DNA: TGTGCCAGCAGTTTATCTGCTTCCACCTACAATGAGCAGTTCTTC; CDR3: CASSLSASTYNEQFF
size: once; V: TRBV29-1; J: TRBJ2-7; D: TRBD1; DNA: TGCAGCGTTGAAGATGTAGGACAGGGGGGGTACGAGCAGTACTTC; CDR3: CSVEDVGQGGYEQYF
size: once; V: TRBV7-9; J: TRBJ2-7; D: NA; DNA: TGTGCCAGCAGCCCGTCCTTTGGGTACGAGCAGTACTTC; CDR3: CASSPSFGYEQYF
size: NA; V: TRBV27; J: TRBJ2-7; D: NA; DNA: TGTGCCAGCAGGCACACGGCAGCCCGTGGCGAGCAGTACTTC; CDR3: CASRHTAARGEQYF